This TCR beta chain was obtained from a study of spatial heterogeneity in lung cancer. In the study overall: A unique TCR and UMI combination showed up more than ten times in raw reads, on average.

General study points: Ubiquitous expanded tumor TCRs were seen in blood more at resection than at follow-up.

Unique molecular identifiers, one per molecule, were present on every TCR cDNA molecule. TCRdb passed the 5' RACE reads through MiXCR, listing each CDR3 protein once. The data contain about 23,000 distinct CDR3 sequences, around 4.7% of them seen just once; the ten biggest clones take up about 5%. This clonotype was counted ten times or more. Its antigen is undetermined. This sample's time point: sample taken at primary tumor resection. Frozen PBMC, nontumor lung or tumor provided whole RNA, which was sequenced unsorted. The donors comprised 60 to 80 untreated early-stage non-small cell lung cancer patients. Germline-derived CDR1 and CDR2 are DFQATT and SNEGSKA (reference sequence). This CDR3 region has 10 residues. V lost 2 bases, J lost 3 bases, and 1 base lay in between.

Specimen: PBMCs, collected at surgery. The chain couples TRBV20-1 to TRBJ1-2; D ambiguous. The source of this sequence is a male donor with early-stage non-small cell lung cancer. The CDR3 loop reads CSARHYGYTF. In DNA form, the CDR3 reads TGCAGTGCTAGACACTATGGCTACACCTTC.